The clone carrying this T cell receptor beta chain was seen at least ten times. Its target is not known. CD4 T cells were positively selected, then CD8 T cells from the CD4-negative fraction. This record belongs to a study of naive and memory T cell subsets. Study results and limitations: From naive to CM, EM and EMRA, diversity decreased and Gini increased.

CDR1 is MDHEN and CDR2 is SYDVKM in the germline V gene. V was pared by 2 bases and J by 1 base, with 11 bases between. The CDR3 has 16 residues. An equimolar mix of two oligonucleotides served as the beta constant-region primer for TRBC1 and TRBC2. Nested alpha and beta constant-region primers with the SP2 primer drove four PCR rounds on ligated cDNA. In TCRdb, the UMI-ligation and nested PCR reads were re-called with MiXCR into one record per CDR3 protein. The table records 85,000 or so distinct CDR3 sequences, around 9% of them present only once. The source is a human donor in good health. This chain links TRBV28 with TRBJ2-2, with D possibly matching TRBD2 (6 bases). The specimen sequenced was naive CD8+ T cells from blood. The CDR3 DNA sequence: TGTGCCAGCAGTTTAGAAGTCGGGGGGAACACCGGGGAGCTGTTTTTT. Translation gives CASSLEVGGNTGELFF.